The source of this T cell receptor (beta chain) is a study of T-cell memory formation after mild COVID-19. TCRdb reprocessed the 5' RACE reads with MiXCR, giving one entry per CDR3 protein. The sample lists tens of thousands of distinct CDR3 sequences, roughly 7.5% occurring once. This clonotype came up many times. Antigen unknown. Study-wide points: The finding that pre-infection memory included some responding clones suggested that cross-reactive memory joined.

The sample was PBMCs or a T cell subset sorted from them (not recorded which). This receptor was identified in a man younger than 30 who had mild COVID-19 (a few samples of this study predate the infection). Cell type and time point are not known.

The CDR3 loop reads CASSFTSGETDTQYF. CDR3 nucleotides: TGTGCCAGCAGTTTCACTAGCGGGGAAACAGATACGCAGTATTTT. The genes are TRBV6-5 and TRBJ2-3; 10 nucleotides line up with TRBD2. V shed 4 bases, J shed 3 bases, and the junction held 4 bases outside the gene matches. The germline V gene encodes CDR1 MNHEY and CDR2 SVGAGI. The CDR3 totals 15 residues.